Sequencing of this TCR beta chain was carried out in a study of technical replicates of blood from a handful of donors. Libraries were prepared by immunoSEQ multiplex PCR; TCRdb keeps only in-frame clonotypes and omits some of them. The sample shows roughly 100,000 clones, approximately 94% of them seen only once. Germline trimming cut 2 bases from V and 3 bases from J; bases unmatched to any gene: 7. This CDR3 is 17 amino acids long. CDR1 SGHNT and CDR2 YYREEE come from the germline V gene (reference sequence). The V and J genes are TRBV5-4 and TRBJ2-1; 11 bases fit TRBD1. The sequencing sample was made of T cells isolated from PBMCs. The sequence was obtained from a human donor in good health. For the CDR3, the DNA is TGTGCCAGCAGCTTAGGCGCGGGACAGGGGGACTACAATGAGCAGTTCTTC. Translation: CASSLGAGQGDYNEQFF.